The 3 T cell receptor beta chains listed next were all sequenced from one sample in a study of blood T cell repertoires in COVID-19. Profiled with immunoSEQ multiplex PCR; TCRdb holds only in-frame clones, not every one. Of roughly 300,000 clones in the sample, about 85% were seen once. The sample taken for sequencing was PBMCs or T cells enriched from blood (not recorded which). The receptor source for this set is a woman aged 45 to 65 who had recovered from COVID-19.

In this sample, this clone turned up a few times. The chain recombines TRBV7-2 with TRBJ1-1; D is possibly TRBD1 (6 bases). Germline lookup yields CDR1 SGHTA and CDR2 FQGNSA. The V end lost 7 bases, the J end lost 0 bases, and 18 bases lay between the germline ends. CDR3 length equals 16 residues. CDR3 DNA sequence: TGTGCCAGCACCCGGGGGGGGCCCTCCATGAACACTGAAGCTTTCTTT. Protein sequence: CASTRGGPSMNTEAFF.

CDR3 residues: CATSEIVGTGHPDTQYF. The CDR3 nucleotides are TGTGCCACCAGTGAAATAGTGGGGACAGGACACCCAGATACGCAGTATTTT. The chain carries TRBV24-1 and TRBJ2-3; 8 nucleotides match TRBD1. Germline V gives CDR1 KGHDR, CDR2 SFDVKD. V was clipped by 4 bases and J by 4 bases; unmatched bases: 12. The length of the CDR3 is 17 residues.

This clone appeared a few times. The chain links TRBV27 to TRBJ1-3, with 8 nucleotides matching TRBD1. The CDR3 contains 15 residues. Germline lookup yields CDR1 MNHEY and CDR2 SMNVEV (reference sequence). The junction had 5 bases not matched to a gene; V was cut back by 4 bases and J by 3 bases. The CDR3 spells CASSSTGAIGNTIYF. DNA of the CDR3: TGTGCCAGCAGTTCGACAGGGGCGATTGGAAACACCATATATTTT.